Listed here is a single T cell receptor beta chain. This entry belongs to a study of Graves' ophthalmopathy and Graves' hyperthyroidism. In germline, CDR1 is MNHEY, CDR2 SVGAGI. The length of the CDR3 is 14 residues. V dropped 2 bases and J dropped 1 base, with 8 bases sitting between them. Amplified material comprised TCR beta CDR3 regions derived from RNA transcripts. Second-round multiplex PCR came after first-round RT-PCR with HTBI primers. Each CDR3 protein gets one entry after TCRdb re-called the multiplex PCR reads with MiXCR. The repertoire holds 680,000 or so distinct CDR3 sequences, with 22% as singletons. Eligible hyperthyroidism cases comprised new diagnoses of under 2 months' duration in individuals aged 18 to 65. Around 9.9 ml of fresh blood yielded the PBMCs by density gradient.

The specimen was peripheral blood. This sequence joins TRBV6-5 and TRBJ1-1; D perhaps matches TRBD1 (5 bases). The clonotype was recovered from a woman under 30 with stable Graves' hyperthyroidism. Some clones in this sample may be carry-over from other donors' samples. The CDR3 spells CASSYLQENTEAFF. CDR3 coding DNA: TGTGCCAGCAGTTACCTACAGGAGAACACTGAAGCTTTCTTT.